This T cell receptor beta chain derives from a study of blood T cell repertoires in COVID-19. As for the study in general: Researchers got acute and convalescent COVID-19 samples from the United States, Italy and Spain. T cells, B-cell-depleted T cells, or PBMCs supplied cDNA or gDNA.

Per the original methods: Amplified reference gene primers provided the basis for estimating nucleated cell counts. Assay: immunoSEQ multiplex PCR; the TCRdb copy retains only in-frame clones and omits some. V, J and clone size reflect that table, while D and trimming were determined from the DNA. The sample has approximately 460,000 clones, about 91% seen once. The junction had 14 bases not matched to a gene; V was cut back by 3 bases and J by 3 bases. CDR1 SGHVS and CDR2 FQNEAQ come from the germline V gene. The CDR3 spans 20 residues. Those enrolled in Seattle joined during active infection and were followed longitudinally afterward.

The chain is built from TRBV7-8 and TRBJ2-1; 13 bases line up with TRBD2. The clonotype was recovered from a man younger than 30 with COVID-19, enrolled during active disease. The sequenced material came from peripheral blood. This CDR3 reads CASSLRLAGGINQNYNEQFF. CDR3 in DNA: TGTGCCAGCAGCTTGAGACTAGCGGGAGGCATAAACCAAAACTACAATGAGCAGTTCTTC.